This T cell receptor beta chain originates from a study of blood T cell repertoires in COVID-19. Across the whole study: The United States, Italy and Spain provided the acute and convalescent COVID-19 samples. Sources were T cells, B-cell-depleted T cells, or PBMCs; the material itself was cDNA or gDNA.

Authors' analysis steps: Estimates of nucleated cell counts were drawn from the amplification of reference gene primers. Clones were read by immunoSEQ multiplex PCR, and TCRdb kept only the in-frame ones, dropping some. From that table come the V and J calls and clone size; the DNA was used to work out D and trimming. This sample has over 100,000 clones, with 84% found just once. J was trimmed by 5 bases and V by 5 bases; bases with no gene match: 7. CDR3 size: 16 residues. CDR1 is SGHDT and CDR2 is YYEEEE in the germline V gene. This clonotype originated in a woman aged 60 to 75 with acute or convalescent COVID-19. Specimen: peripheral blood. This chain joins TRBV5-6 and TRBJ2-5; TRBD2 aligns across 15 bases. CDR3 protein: CASSYSGTSGGETQYF. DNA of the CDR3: TGTGCCAGCAGTTATTCCGGGACTAGCGGGGGGGAGACCCAGTACTTC.